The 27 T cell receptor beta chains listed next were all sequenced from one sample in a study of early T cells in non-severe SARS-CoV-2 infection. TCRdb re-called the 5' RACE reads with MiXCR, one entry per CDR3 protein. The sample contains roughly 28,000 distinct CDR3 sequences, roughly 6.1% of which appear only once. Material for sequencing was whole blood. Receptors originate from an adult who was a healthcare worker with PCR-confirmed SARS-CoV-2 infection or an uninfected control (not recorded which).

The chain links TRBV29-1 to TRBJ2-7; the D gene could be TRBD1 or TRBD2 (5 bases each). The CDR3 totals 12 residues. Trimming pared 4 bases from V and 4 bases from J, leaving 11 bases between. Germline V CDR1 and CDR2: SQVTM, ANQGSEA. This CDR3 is CSVGPGRYEQYF. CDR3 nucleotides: TGCAGCGTTGGTCCGGGGCGTTACGAGCAGTACTTC.

The CDR3 DNA follows: TGCGCCAGCAGCCTCCGTCCCGCAGGGGGGAACACTGAAGCTTTCTTT. It is translated as CASSLRPAGGNTEAFF. This sequence joins TRBV5-1 and TRBJ1-1; 7 nucleotides agree with TRBD1. V dropped 4 bases and J dropped 1; count of bases not matched to a gene: 10. Germline values: CDR1 SGHRS, CDR2 YFSETQ. CDR3 length: 16 amino acids.

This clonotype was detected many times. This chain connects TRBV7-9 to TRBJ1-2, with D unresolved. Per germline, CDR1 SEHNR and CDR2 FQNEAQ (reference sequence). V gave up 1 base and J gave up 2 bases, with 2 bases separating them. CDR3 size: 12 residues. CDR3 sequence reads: CASSLENYGYTF. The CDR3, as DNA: TGTGCCAGCAGCTTAGAGAACTATGGCTACACCTTC.

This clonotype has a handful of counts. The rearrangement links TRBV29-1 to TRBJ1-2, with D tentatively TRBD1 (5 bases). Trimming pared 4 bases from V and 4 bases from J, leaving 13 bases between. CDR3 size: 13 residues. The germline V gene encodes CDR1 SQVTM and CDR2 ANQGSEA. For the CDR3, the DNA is TGCAGCGTTGCGCAGGGTTCAGGCTATGGCTACACCTTC. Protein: CSVAQGSGYGYTF.

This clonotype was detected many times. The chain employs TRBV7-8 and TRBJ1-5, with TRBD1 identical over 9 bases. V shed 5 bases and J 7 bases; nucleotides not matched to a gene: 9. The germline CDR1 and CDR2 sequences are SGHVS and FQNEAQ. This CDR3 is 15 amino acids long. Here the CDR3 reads CASSPSGTGIQPQHF. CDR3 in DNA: TGTGCCAGCAGCCCCTCCGGGACAGGGATCCAGCCCCAGCATTTT.

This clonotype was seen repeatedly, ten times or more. As DNA, the CDR3 is TGCGCCAGCAGCTTGGACCCCTCTGGGGCCAACGTCCTGACTTTC. This encodes CASSLDPSGANVLTF. This rearrangement joins TRBV5-1 to TRBJ2-6; D gene uncertain. This CDR3 has 15 residues. Trimming shortened V by 0 bases and J by 0 bases, and 4 bases separated the two germline ends. Germline V gives CDR1 SGHRS, CDR2 YFSETQ.

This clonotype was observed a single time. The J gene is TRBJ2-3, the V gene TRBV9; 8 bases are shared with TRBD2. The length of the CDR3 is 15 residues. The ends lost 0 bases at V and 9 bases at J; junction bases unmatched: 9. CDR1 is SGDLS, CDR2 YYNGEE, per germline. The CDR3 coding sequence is TGTGCCAGCAGCGTAGGTGGAAGCGGGGGCGGCACGCAGTATTTT. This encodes CASSVGGSGGGTQYF.

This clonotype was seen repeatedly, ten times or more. The CDR3 region is CASSQNTDTQYF. The CDR3 region has the DNA TGTGCCAGCAGCCAGAACACAGATACGCAGTATTTT. This chain joins TRBV12-3 or TRBV12-4 and TRBJ2-3; D is unclear. The CDR3 has 12 amino acids. Trimming pared 6 bases from V and 2 bases from J, leaving 6 bases between.

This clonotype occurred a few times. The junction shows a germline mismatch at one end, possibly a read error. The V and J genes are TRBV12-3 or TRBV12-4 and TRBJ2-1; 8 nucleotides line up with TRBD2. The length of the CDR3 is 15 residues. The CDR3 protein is CVSSRLARSYNEQFF. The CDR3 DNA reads TGTGTCAGCAGTAGACTAGCGCGGTCCTACAATGAGCAGTTCTTC.

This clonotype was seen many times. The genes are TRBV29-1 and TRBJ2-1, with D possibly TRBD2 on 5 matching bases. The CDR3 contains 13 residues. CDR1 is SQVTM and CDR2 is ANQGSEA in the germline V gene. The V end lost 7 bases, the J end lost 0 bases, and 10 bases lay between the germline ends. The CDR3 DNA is TGCAGCGCTTCGACTAACTCCTACAATGAGCAGTTCTTC. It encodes CSASTNSYNEQFF.

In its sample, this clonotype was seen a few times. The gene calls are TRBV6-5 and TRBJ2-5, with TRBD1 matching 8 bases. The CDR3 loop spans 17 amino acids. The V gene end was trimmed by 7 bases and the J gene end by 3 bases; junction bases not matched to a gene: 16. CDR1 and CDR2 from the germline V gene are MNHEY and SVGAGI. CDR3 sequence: CASTLRRPGGIEETQYF. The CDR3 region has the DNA TGTGCCAGCACCCTACGGAGACCAGGGGGCATTGAAGAGACCCAGTACTTC.

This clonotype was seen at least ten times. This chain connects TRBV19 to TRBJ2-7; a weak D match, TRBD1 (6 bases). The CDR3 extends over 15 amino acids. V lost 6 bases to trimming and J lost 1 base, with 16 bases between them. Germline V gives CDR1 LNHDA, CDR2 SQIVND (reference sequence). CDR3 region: CASRLQTGFSYEQYF. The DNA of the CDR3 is TGTGCCAGTAGACTCCAGACAGGTTTTTCCTACGAGCAGTACTTC.

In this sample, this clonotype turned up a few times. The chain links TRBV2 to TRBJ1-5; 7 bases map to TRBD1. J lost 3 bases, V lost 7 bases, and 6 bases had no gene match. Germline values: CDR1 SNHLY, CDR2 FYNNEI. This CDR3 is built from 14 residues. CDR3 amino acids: CASTRDSFNQPQHF. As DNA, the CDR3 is TGTGCCAGCACCCGGGACAGCTTCAATCAGCCCCAGCATTTT.

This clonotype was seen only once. The DNA for the CDR3 is TGTGCCAGCGTAAGCGGGGGATACAATGAGCAGTTCTTC. Its translation: CASVSGGYNEQFF. The chain employs TRBV5-6 and TRBJ2-1; TRBD2 matches 8 bases. The CDR3 consists of 13 residues. V lost 7 bases, J lost 4 bases, and 4 bases stayed unmatched. CDR1 and CDR2 from the germline V gene are SGHDT and YYEEEE.

The CDR3 nucleotides read TGCGCCAGCAGCTTGGGACAGGGGGCGCGTATCACCGGGGAGCTGTTTTTT. It yields the protein CASSLGQGARITGELFF. The chain uses TRBV5-1 and TRBJ2-2; 10 nucleotides align to TRBD1. Germline CDR1 SGHRS, CDR2 YFSETQ. The CDR3 is 17 amino acids. V dropped 0 bases and J dropped 4; count of bases not matched to a gene: 6.

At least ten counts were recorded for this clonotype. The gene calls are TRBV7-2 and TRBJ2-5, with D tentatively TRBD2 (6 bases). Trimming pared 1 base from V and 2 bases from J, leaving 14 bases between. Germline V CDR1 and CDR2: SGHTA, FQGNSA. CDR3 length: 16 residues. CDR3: CASSLGLAGIQETQYF. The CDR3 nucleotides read TGTGCCAGCAGCTTAGGTCTGGCGGGGATACAAGAGACCCAGTACTTC.

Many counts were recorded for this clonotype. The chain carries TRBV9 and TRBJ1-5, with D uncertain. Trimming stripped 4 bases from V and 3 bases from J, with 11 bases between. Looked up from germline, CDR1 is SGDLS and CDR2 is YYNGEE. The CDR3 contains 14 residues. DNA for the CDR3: TGTGCCAGCAGCCCAGAGCAGTACAATCAGCCCCAGCATTTT. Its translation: CASSPEQYNQPQHF.

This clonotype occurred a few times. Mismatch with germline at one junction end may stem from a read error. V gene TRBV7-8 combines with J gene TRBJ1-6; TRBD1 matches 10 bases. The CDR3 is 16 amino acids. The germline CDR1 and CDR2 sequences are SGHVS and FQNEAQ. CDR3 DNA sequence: TGTGCCAGCAGCCGTGCGAGGACAGGGGGGAATTCGCCCCTCCACTTT. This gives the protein CASSRARTGGNSPLHF.

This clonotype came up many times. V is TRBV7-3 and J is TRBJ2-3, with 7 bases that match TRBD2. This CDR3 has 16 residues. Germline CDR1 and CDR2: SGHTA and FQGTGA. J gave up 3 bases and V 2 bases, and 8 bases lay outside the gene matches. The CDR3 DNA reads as TGTGCCAGCAGCTTAGATATTAGCGGGTTGACAGATACGCAGTATTTT. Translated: CASSLDISGLTDTQYF.

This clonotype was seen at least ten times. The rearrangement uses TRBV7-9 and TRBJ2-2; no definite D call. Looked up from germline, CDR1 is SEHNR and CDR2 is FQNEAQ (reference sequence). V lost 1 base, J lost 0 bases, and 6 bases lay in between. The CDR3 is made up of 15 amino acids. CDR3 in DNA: TGTGCCAGCAGCTTAGGCACCTCGAACACCGGGGAGCTGTTTTTT. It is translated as CASSLGTSNTGELFF.

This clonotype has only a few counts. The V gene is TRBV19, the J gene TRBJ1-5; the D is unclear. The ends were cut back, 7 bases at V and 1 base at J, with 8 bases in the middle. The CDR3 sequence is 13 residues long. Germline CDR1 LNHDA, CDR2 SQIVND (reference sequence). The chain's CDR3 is CASNLQSNQPQHF. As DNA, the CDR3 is TGTGCCAGTAATCTACAAAGCAATCAGCCCCAGCATTTT.

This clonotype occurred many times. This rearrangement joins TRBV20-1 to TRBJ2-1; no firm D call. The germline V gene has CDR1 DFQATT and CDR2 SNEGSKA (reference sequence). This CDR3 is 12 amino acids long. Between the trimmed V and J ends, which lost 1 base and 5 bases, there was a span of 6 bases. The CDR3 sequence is CSARATNNEQFF. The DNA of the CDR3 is TGCAGTGCTAGAGCGACGAACAATGAGCAGTTCTTC.

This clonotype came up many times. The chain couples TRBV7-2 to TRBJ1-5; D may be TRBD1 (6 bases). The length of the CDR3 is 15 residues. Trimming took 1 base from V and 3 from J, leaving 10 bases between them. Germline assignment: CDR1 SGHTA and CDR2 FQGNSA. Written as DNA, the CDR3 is TGTGCCAGCAGCTTAGAGCAGGGGCTCAATCAGCCCCAGCATTTT. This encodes CASSLEQGLNQPQHF.

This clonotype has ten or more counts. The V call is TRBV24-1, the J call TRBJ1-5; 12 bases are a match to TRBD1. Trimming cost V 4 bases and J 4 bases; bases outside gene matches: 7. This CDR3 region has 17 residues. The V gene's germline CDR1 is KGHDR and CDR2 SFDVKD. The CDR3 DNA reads TGTGCCACCAGTGAACCTCCGGGACAGGGGGCAAATCAGCCCCAGCATTTT. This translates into CATSEPPGQGANQPQHF.

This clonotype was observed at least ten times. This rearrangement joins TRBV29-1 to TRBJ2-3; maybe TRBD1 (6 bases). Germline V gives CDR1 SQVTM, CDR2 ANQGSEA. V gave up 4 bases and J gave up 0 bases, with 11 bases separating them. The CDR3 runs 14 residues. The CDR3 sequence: CSVATGTSTDTQYF. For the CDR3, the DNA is TGCAGCGTTGCGACAGGCACCAGCACAGATACGCAGTATTTT.

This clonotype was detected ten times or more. Here the CDR3 DNA reads TGTGCCAGTAGTCCAACACCCACCACAGATACGCAGTATTTT. Its protein product is CASSPTPTTDTQYF. The chain joins TRBV19 to TRBJ2-3; unclear D gene. CDR1 and CDR2 from the germline V gene are LNHDA and SQIVND (reference sequence). There are 14 residues in the CDR3. V was clipped by 5 bases and J by 2 bases, with 11 bases between them.

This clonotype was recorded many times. CDR3 nucleotides: TGTGCCAGCAGCTCCGATGGCGGGACAGGCACAGATACGCAGTATTTT. It specifies CASSSDGGTGTDTQYF. This chain connects TRBV7-9 to TRBJ2-3; D is perhaps TRBD1 (7 bases). Germline V gene lookup returns CDR1 SEHNR and CDR2 FQNEAQ (reference sequence). This CDR3 region has 16 residues. The V gene lost 4 bases and the J gene lost 1 base, with 15 bases spanning the gap.